The 30 T cell receptor beta chains in this list originate from one sample, sequenced in a study of T-cell memory formation after mild COVID-19 (dated by TCRdb to the early 2020s). The library was generated by 5' RACE. The instrument given in TCRdb is Illumina NovaSeq 6000. TCRdb handled the public reads itself, with Q25 trimming in fastp and clone calling in MiXCR, and kept productive beta chains. Identical CDR3 proteins give one entry, which carries the most common genes and DNA. This sample is represented by some 300,000 distinct CDR3 sequences; more than 20% of them were singletons. The ten largest clones represent under 25% of the sample. What was sequenced was PBMCs or a T cell subset sorted from them (not recorded which). The receptor set was obtained from a man aged 18 to 29 who had mild COVID-19 (a few samples of this study predate the infection). The sample titles of this study are shuffled in the database, so cell type and time point are left out; the donor was told from shared clones.

The V gene is TRBV28, the J gene TRBJ2-3; perhaps TRBD2 as D (5 bases). The CDR3 has 14 amino acids. CDR1 and CDR2 (germline): MDHEN, SYDVKM. V lost 8 bases, J lost 3 bases, and 15 bases lay in between. CDR3 in amino acids: CASLPGWKTDTQYF. CDR3 DNA: TGTGCCAGCCTCCCGGGGTGGAAAACAGATACGCAGTATTTT.

This clonotype has more than one count but fewer than ten. The rearrangement uses TRBV12-3 or TRBV12-4 and TRBJ2-7; tentatively, D is TRBD1 (6 bases). The germline V and J ends were trimmed by 7 bases and 3 bases, with 16 bases remaining between them. The CDR3 covers 14 residues. The CDR3 DNA is TGTGCCAGCACGCAGACGGACAGAGACTACGAGCAGTACTTC. This translates into CASTQTDRDYEQYF.

The rearrangement uses TRBV7-6 and TRBJ1-2; maybe TRBD1 (6 bases). CDR3 length: 14 residues. The germline V and J ends were trimmed by 5 bases and 2 bases, with 12 bases remaining between them. The germline CDR1 and CDR2 sequences are SGHVS and FNYEAQ. The CDR3 protein is CASSLVGQNYGYTF. The DNA of the CDR3 is TGTGCCAGCAGCCTGGTTGGACAGAACTATGGCTACACCTTC.

The V gene is TRBV20-1, the J gene TRBJ1-2, with D tentatively TRBD1 (5 bases). CDR3 size: 16 residues. Trimming pared 6 bases from V and 0 bases from J, leaving 20 bases between. In germline, CDR1 is DFQATT, CDR2 SNEGSKA (reference sequence). The CDR3 loop is CSATIAGVRANYGYTF. CDR3 sequence (DNA): TGCAGTGCAACGATAGCGGGCGTCAGGGCTAACTATGGCTACACCTTC.

This clonotype was observed a handful of times. The gene calls are TRBV10-3 and TRBJ2-5; the match to TRBD1 covers 10 bases. The CDR3 runs to 17 residues. Germline-derived CDR1 and CDR2 are ENHRY and SYGVKD. V lost 5 bases and J lost 1; bases outside the gene matches: 10. This CDR3 is CAISHPGDRGPQETQYF. The CDR3 DNA follows: TGTGCCATCAGTCATCCCGGGGACAGGGGACCCCAAGAGACCCAGTACTTC.

In this sample, this clonotype turned up a few times. The V call is TRBV7-2, the J call TRBJ2-3, with D possibly being TRBD1 or TRBD2 (5 bases each). The CDR3 runs 17 residues. V was shortened by 2 bases and J by 7 bases, with 22 bases between the two germline ends. Germline CDR1 is SGHTA and CDR2 is FQGNSA. CDR3 in amino acids: CASSLSPLGPSGNTQYF. For the CDR3, the DNA is TGTGCCAGCAGCTTAAGTCCGCTGGGACCTTCAGGAAATACGCAGTATTTT.

This clonotype was seen ten or more times. J is TRBJ2-1 and V is TRBV2, with D unresolved. V shed 8 bases and J shed 3 bases, with 5 bases lying between them. This CDR3 has 11 amino acids. Per the germline V gene, CDR1 is SNHLY and CDR2 is FYNNEI. CDR3 DNA: TGTGCCAGCGACAACTACAATGAGCAGTTCTTC. This encodes CASDNYNEQFF.

The chain carries TRBV4-3 and TRBJ1-2; 7 nucleotides match TRBD1. The CDR3 extends over 15 amino acids. V lost 4 bases to trimming and J lost 3 bases; unmatched junction nucleotides: 8. CDR1 and CDR2 from the germline V gene are LGHNA and YSLEER. The CDR3 protein is CASSPQRQGHYGYTF. The CDR3 coding sequence is TGCGCCAGCAGCCCACAGAGACAGGGCCACTATGGCTACACCTTC.

The chain joins TRBV4-1 to TRBJ1-1; D ambiguous. CDR3 size: 17 residues. Germline values: CDR1 MGHRA, CDR2 YSYEKL. V shed 1 base and J shed 4 bases, with 19 bases lying between them. The CDR3 sequence is CASSQGDDSWVPTEAFF. DNA of the CDR3: TGCGCCAGCAGCCAAGGCGACGATTCCTGGGTCCCCACTGAAGCTTTCTTT.

This clonotype was counted a few times. This chain joins TRBV12-3 or TRBV12-4 and TRBJ1-3; D is unclear. The CDR3 loop spans 14 amino acids. Trimming left V 6 bases short and J 1 base short, with 10 bases between. CDR3 nucleotide sequence: TGTGCCAGCAGCCTCCGGGAGTCTGGAAACACCATATATTTT. This codes for CASSLRESGNTIYF.

The chain employs TRBV9 and TRBJ2-3, with D uncertain. Germline assignment: CDR1 SGDLS and CDR2 YYNGEE. The V end lost 0 bases, the J end lost 6 bases, and 8 bases lay between the germline ends. The CDR3 extends over 13 amino acids. This CDR3 reads CASSVADWDTQYF. Here the CDR3 DNA reads TGTGCCAGCAGCGTAGCTGACTGGGATACGCAGTATTTT.

This clonotype was picked up a small number of times. The chain combines TRBV20-1 with TRBJ2-1, with D possibly TRBD2 on 6 matching bases. Germline V gene data show CDR1 as DFQATT and CDR2 as SNEGSKA (reference sequence). Trimming shortened V by 0 bases and J by 8 bases, and 17 bases separated the two germline ends. CDR3 length: 15 residues. The CDR3 nucleotides read TGCAGTGCTAGAGATGGGCGGGGAGGTAGGGATGAGCAGTTCTTC. It specifies CSARDGRGGRDEQFF.

The rearrangement joins TRBV5-6 to TRBJ2-7; D remains unclear. Per germline, CDR1 SGHDT and CDR2 YYEEEE. V was cut by 0 bases and J by 4 bases, with 8 bases left in between. The CDR3 consists of 13 residues. This CDR3 reads CASSLEERYEQYF. CDR3 in DNA: TGTGCCAGCAGCTTGGAAGAGCGATACGAGCAGTACTTC.

V is TRBV4-2 and J is TRBJ2-2; D possibly uses TRBD1 or TRBD2 (6 bases each). The V end was cut by 1 base, the J end by 0 bases, with 9 bases between. The CDR3 totals 16 residues. Germline V gene lookup returns CDR1 LGHNA and CDR2 YNFKEQ. In DNA form, the CDR3 reads TGTGCCAGCAGCCAAGTGGGGGGCTCGAACACCGGGGAGCTGTTTTTT. Its protein product is CASSQVGGSNTGELFF.

This clonotype has only a few counts. The V gene is TRBV7-6, the J gene TRBJ2-3; D gene ambiguous. Germline V gene data show CDR1 as SGHVS and CDR2 as FNYEAQ. The V end was cut by 4 bases, the J end by 4 bases, with 6 bases between. The CDR3 is 12 residues long. CDR3 sequence reads: CASSSNADTQYF. The CDR3 DNA is TGTGCCAGCAGCTCAAACGCAGATACGCAGTATTTT.

The sample holds a few counts of this clonotype. The chain joins TRBV7-9 to TRBJ2-1, with 7 bases identical to TRBD1. V gave up 3 bases and J gave up 8 bases; unmatched junction bases: 13. CDR3 length: 16 residues. Per the germline V gene, CDR1 is SEHNR and CDR2 is FQNEAQ (reference sequence). CDR3 sequence: CASSFQGVEAWDEQFF. The CDR3 DNA follows: TGTGCCAGCAGCTTTCAGGGGGTAGAAGCTTGGGATGAGCAGTTCTTC.

V is TRBV5-1 and J is TRBJ2-5; TRBD2 is a possible D gene (5 bases). Germline V lookup: CDR1 SGHRS, CDR2 YFSETQ. The CDR3 loop spans 15 amino acids. Between the trimmed V and J ends, which lost 0 bases and 5 bases, there was a span of 14 bases. In DNA, the CDR3 is TGCGCCAGCAGCTTGGTAACGGACCCGGGGGAGACCCAGTACTTC. It yields the protein CASSLVTDPGETQYF.

The chain is built from TRBV7-2 and TRBJ1-3; D is unclear. CDR1 and CDR2 (germline): SGHTA, FQGNSA. The ends were cut back, 2 bases at V and 0 bases at J, with 14 bases in the middle. The CDR3 totals 17 residues. The CDR3 is CASSLHRTTASGNTIYF. Written as DNA, the CDR3 is TGTGCCAGCAGCTTACACCGGACGACGGCCTCTGGAAACACCATATATTTT.

This clonotype was found a few times. The chain couples TRBV7-9 to TRBJ2-7; 7 bases align to TRBD2. This CDR3 is built from 15 residues. Trimming took 1 base from V and 6 from J; bases not matched to a gene: 9. The germline V gene encodes CDR1 SEHNR and CDR2 FQNEAQ (reference sequence). The DNA for the CDR3 is TGTGCCAGCAGCTTAGTTTCGGGGGGAATTTCCGAGCAGTACTTC. As protein: CASSLVSGGISEQYF.

V gene TRBV7-9 combines with J gene TRBJ1-1; unclear D gene. The germline V gene encodes CDR1 SEHNR and CDR2 FQNEAQ (reference sequence). Between the trimmed V and J ends, which lost 2 bases and 7 bases, there was a span of 14 bases. The CDR3 runs 14 residues. This CDR3 is CASSLLGEISEAFF. The CDR3 nucleotides read TGTGCCAGCAGCTTACTTGGGGAAATCAGTGAAGCTTTCTTT.

This clonotype was found a few times. J is TRBJ2-3 and V is TRBV5-4; 7 positions agree with TRBD2. The CDR3 covers 11 residues. The germline V gene has CDR1 SGHNT and CDR2 YYREEE (reference sequence). Germline trimming cut 7 bases from V and 5 bases from J; bases unmatched to any gene: 1. CDR3 coding DNA: TGTGCCAGCGGGGGGGGAGATACGCAGTATTTT. Translated: CASGGGDTQYF.

This clonotype was observed a few times. The chain couples TRBV4-3 to TRBJ2-1; weak D call: TRBD2 (6 bases). The germline V gene has CDR1 LGHNA and CDR2 YSLEER. Between the trimmed V and J ends, which lost 8 bases and 4 bases, there was a span of 15 bases. This CDR3 has 14 amino acids. DNA for the CDR3: TGCGCCAGCGGAGAGGGGCTAGCGTACAATGAGCAGTTCTTC. This gives the protein CASGEGLAYNEQFF.

This clonotype was seen more than once but under ten times. This chain connects TRBV7-6 to TRBJ2-5; 10 nucleotides agree with TRBD1. The trim removed 5 bases at V and 1 base at J, leaving 4 bases unmatched. The CDR3 sequence is 15 residues long. Germline V CDR1 and CDR2: SGHVS, FNYEAQ. DNA of the CDR3: TGTGCCAGCAGCGTGGGACAGGGGCTCCAAGAGACCCAGTACTTC. As protein: CASSVGQGLQETQYF.

There are a few counts of this clonotype. The chain combines TRBV18 with TRBJ2-7, with TRBD2 as a possible D gene (5 bases). Trimming cost V 2 bases and J 4 bases, with 21 bases left between them. The CDR3 sequence is 17 residues long. CDR1 and CDR2 from the germline V gene are KGHSH and LQKENI. The CDR3 DNA reads as TGTGCCAGCTCACCAGTCCGGGGAGAAGAATATGATTACGAGCAGTACTTC. It is translated as CASSPVRGEEYDYEQYF.

This clonotype showed up many times. This chain uses TRBV20-1 with TRBJ1-1; no reliable D call. The length of the CDR3 is 12 residues. CDR1 DFQATT and CDR2 SNEGSKA come from the germline V gene (reference sequence). The V end was cut by 6 bases, the J end by 3 bases, with 11 bases between. This CDR3 is CSARPPDTEAFF. The CDR3 DNA follows: TGCAGTGCCCGCCCCCCAGACACTGAAGCTTTCTTT.

V gene TRBV5-1 combines with J gene TRBJ2-7; D unclear. CDR1 and CDR2 from the germline V gene are SGHRS and YFSETQ. This CDR3 region has 15 residues. V was clipped by 1 base and J by 0 bases, with 11 bases between them. The CDR3 spells CASSLSPGRSYEQYF. As DNA, the CDR3 is TGCGCCAGCAGCTTGTCGCCGGGCCGCTCCTACGAGCAGTACTTC.

The chain has TRBV6-5 and TRBJ2-3; 9 nucleotides line up with TRBD2. J gave up 7 bases and V 5 bases, and 10 bases lay outside the gene matches. The germline gives CDR1 MNHEY, CDR2 SVGAGI. The CDR3 contains 15 residues. CDR3 loop: CASSRLAGLRNTQYF. The CDR3 DNA sequence: TGTGCCAGCAGTAGGCTAGCGGGACTACGAAATACGCAGTATTTT.

This clonotype was seen a few times. The chain uses TRBV12-3 or TRBV12-4 and TRBJ2-1, with D tentatively TRBD1 or TRBD2 (6 bases each). Trimming left V 7 bases short and J 8 bases short, with 12 bases between. The CDR3 is 12 amino acids. Written as DNA, the CDR3 is TGTGCCAGCACCTTAGGGGGGTATGAGCAGTTCTTC. Amino acid sequence: CASTLGGYEQFF.

The V call is TRBV20-1, the J call TRBJ1-1; the D gene is possibly TRBD1 (5 bases). Trimming pared 0 bases from V and 0 bases from J, leaving 8 bases between. The CDR3 length is 14 residues. Germline CDR1 DFQATT, CDR2 SNEGSKA (reference sequence). The CDR3 nucleotides are TGCAGTGCTAGAGATTGGGGCTTGAACACTGAAGCTTTCTTT. This gives the protein CSARDWGLNTEAFF.

A few counts support this clonotype. This chain links TRBV7-9 with TRBJ1-2; D is unclear. V lost 2 bases and J lost 4, with 11 bases in between. This CDR3 comprises 14 residues. Germline values: CDR1 SEHNR, CDR2 FQNEAQ (reference sequence). In DNA form, the CDR3 reads TGTGCCAGCAGCTTACTTCCGGATCGCTATGGCTACACCTTC. It translates to CASSLLPDRYGYTF.